These 25 T cell receptor beta chains share one sample of origin, sequenced in a study of metastatic and nonmetastatic thyroid tumors. Through MiXCR, TCRdb re-clonotyped the PCR reads. This sample has some 12,000 clones, with under 25% found just once. All patients were treatment-naive before thyroid surgery. Material for sequencing was adjacent normal tissue. These TCRs come from a female donor with papillary thyroid cancer or a benign thyroid nodule (not recorded which). Some clones in this sample may be carry-over from other donors' samples.

This clone is medium-sized (0.01 to 0.1%). CDR3 loop: CASSSSDRVTRTF. The CDR3 DNA reads as TGTGCCAGCAGCTCCTCGGACAGGGTAACCCGCACCTTC. The J gene is TRBJ1-2, the V gene TRBV11-1; 8 bases line up with TRBD1. This CDR3 region has 13 residues. Per germline, CDR1 SGHAT and CDR2 FQDESV (reference sequence). The J segment lost 13 bases and the V segment lost 4 bases, leaving 11 bases of the junction unmatched. Looking up the rest from reference TRBV11-1 and TRBJ1-2 gives the full variable domain: EAEVAQSPRYKITEKSQAVAFWCDPISGHATLYWYRQILGQGPELLVQFQDESVVDDSQLPKDRFSAERLKGVDSTLKIQPAELGDSAMYLCASSSSDRVTRTFGSGTRLTVV.

This clone was found many times. This chain joins TRBV3-1 and TRBJ2-2; D gene ambiguous. CDR3 length: 15 amino acids. Trimming cost V 0 bases and J 0 bases, with 5 bases left between them. CDR1 and CDR2 from the germline V gene are LGHDT and YNNKEL (reference sequence). The CDR3 is CASSQDRPNTGELFF. The CDR3 DNA reads TGTGCCAGCAGCCAAGACCGCCCGAACACCGGGGAGCTGTTTTTT.

This clone occurred once. This chain connects TRBV11-2 to TRBJ2-1; 8 bases map to TRBD2. The CDR3 contains 16 residues. The junction had 13 bases not matched to a gene; V was cut back by 5 bases and J by 7 bases. Looked up from germline, CDR1 is SGHAT and CDR2 is FQNNGV. CDR3 residues: CASSLGSVAGINEQFF. CDR3 DNA: TGTGCCAGCAGCCTCGGTTCCGTAGCGGGGATTAATGAGCAGTTCTTC.

In its sample, this clone is medium-sized. The rearrangement links TRBV6-1 to TRBJ2-5; D may be TRBD1 (5 bases). CDR3 size: 15 residues. V shed 1 base and J shed 5 bases, with 14 bases lying between them. Germline-derived CDR1 and CDR2 are MNHNS and SASEGT. The CDR3 sequence: CASSEGGRAAETQYF. CDR3 DNA sequence: TGTGCCAGCAGTGAAGGGGGCAGGGCAGCGGAGACCCAGTACTTC.

This clone counts as medium-sized. The chain has TRBV6-1 and TRBJ2-6; the D gene is possibly TRBD1 (6 bases). Germline values: CDR1 MNHNS, CDR2 SASEGT. The CDR3 has 16 residues. Trimming removed 5 bases at V and 4 bases at J, with 15 bases between. In DNA form, the CDR3 reads TGTGCCAGCAGTACATACAGGGTGAAAGGGGCCAACGTCCTGACTTTC. This sequence encodes CASSTYRVKGANVLTF.

This clone was counted ten times or more. The chain has TRBV9 and TRBJ1-3, with D hard to call. The CDR3 totals 16 residues. Looked up from germline, CDR1 is SGDLS and CDR2 is YYNGEE. V was cut by 4 bases and J by 0 bases, with 14 bases left in between. CDR3 in amino acids: CASSPLTPASGNTIYF. The CDR3 DNA sequence: TGTGCCAGCAGCCCACTCACCCCTGCCTCTGGAAACACCATATATTTT.

This clone is medium-sized (0.01 to 0.1%) within its sample. This chain connects TRBV19 to TRBJ1-1, with D perhaps matching TRBD1 (6 bases). Trimming took 1 base from V and 1 from J, leaving 7 bases between them. Germline CDR1 is LNHDA and CDR2 is SQIVND (reference sequence). The CDR3 spans 14 residues. CDR3 sequence reads: CASSIGTANTEAFF. In DNA form, the CDR3 reads TGTGCCAGTAGTATAGGGACAGCGAACACTGAAGCTTTCTTT. The full variable domain, its missing parts supplied by reference TRBV19 and TRBJ1-1, is DGGITQSPKYLFRKEGQNVTLSCEQNLNHDAMYWYRQDPGQGLRLIYYSQIVNDFQKGDIAEGYSVSREKKESFPLTVTSAQKNPTAFYLCASSIGTANTEAFFGQGTRLTVV.

This rearrangement joins TRBV20-1 to TRBJ2-4; D is tentatively TRBD1 or TRBD2 (5 bases each). Looked up from germline, CDR1 is DFQATT and CDR2 is SNEGSKA (reference sequence). V was pared by 5 bases and J by 8 bases, with 16 bases between. The CDR3 runs 13 residues. The CDR3 region is CSAPDGAVDIQYF. The CDR3 DNA sequence: TGCAGTGCTCCCGACGGGGCAGTAGACATTCAGTACTTC.

This chain joins TRBV5-1 and TRBJ2-7; TRBD1 matches at 11 bases. With V trimmed by 3 bases and J by 3 bases, 5 bases remained unmatched. Germline-derived CDR1 and CDR2 are SGHRS and YFSETQ. The CDR3 totals 15 residues. The CDR3, as DNA: TGCGCCAGCAGCTCCCGGGACAGGGGGGTCTACGAGCAGTACTTC. Amino acids: CASSSRDRGVYEQYF.

In its sample, this clone is medium-sized. The chain employs TRBV6-1 and TRBJ2-5; D might be TRBD2 (6 bases). Germline loops: CDR1 MNHNS, CDR2 SASEGT. V was trimmed by 3 bases and J by 2 bases, leaving 10 bases between them. This CDR3 region has 14 residues. CDR3 bases: TGTGCCAGCAGTGAGTCGGGACTGCAAGAGACCCAGTACTTC. It encodes CASSESGLQETQYF.

As to this clone: With a much larger clone just one base away, this may be a read error. The chain employs TRBV20-1 and TRBJ2-1; 11 bases are shared with TRBD2. The CDR3 runs 15 residues. Per germline, CDR1 DFQATT and CDR2 SNEGSKA (reference sequence). The CDR3 DNA follows: TGCAGTGCTGGGTTACTAGCGGGGGCATACAATGAGCATCTCTTC. Its protein is CSAGLLAGAYNEHLF.

In this sample, this clone turned up many times. The chain joins TRBV7-9 to TRBJ2-2; the D is unclear. From germline, CDR1 is SEHNR and CDR2 FQNEAQ (reference sequence). The CDR3 consists of 15 residues. The V end was cut by 5 bases, the J end by 0 bases, with 10 bases between. This CDR3 reads CASSPRRANTGELFF. The CDR3 region has the DNA TGTGCCAGCAGCCCCCGACGGGCGAACACCGGGGAGCTGTTTTTT.

This clone is deemed medium-sized. CDR3 protein: CASSEYLGGANGYTF. In DNA form, the CDR3 reads TGTGCCAGCAGTGAATATCTTGGGGGCGCGAATGGCTACACCTTC. The chain employs TRBV6-1 and TRBJ1-2, with D possibly being TRBD1 (6 bases). Trimming removed 2 bases from V and 6 bases from J, with 16 bases in between. CDR3 length: 15 residues. CDR1 and CDR2 from the germline V gene are MNHNS and SASEGT.

In this sample, this clone turned up many times. V gene TRBV29-1 combines with J gene TRBJ1-1; D gene uncertain. V lost 2 bases to trimming and J lost 2 bases, with 21 bases between them. There are 17 residues in the CDR3. Germline-derived CDR1 and CDR2 are SQVTM and ANQGSEA. CDR3: CSVELPPGRVGNTEAFF. CDR3 bases: TGCAGCGTTGAACTACCCCCGGGGAGGGTGGGTAACACTGAAGCTTTCTTT.

This clone is labeled as medium-sized. The chain has TRBV19 and TRBJ1-2; D not resolved. CDR1 and CDR2 from the germline V gene are LNHDA and SQIVND (reference sequence). This CDR3 contains 14 residues. Trimming cost V 3 bases and J 8 bases, with 16 bases left between them. Here the CDR3 reads CASSIRAAPGGYTF. CDR3 sequence (DNA): TGTGCCAGTAGTATTAGGGCCGCACCGGGAGGCTACACCTTC.

The V call is TRBV20-1, the J call TRBJ2-1; D possibly uses TRBD1 or TRBD2 (5 bases each). V shed 6 bases and J shed 10 bases, with 22 bases lying between them. The CDR3 extends over 14 amino acids. Germline V gene lookup returns CDR1 DFQATT and CDR2 SNEGSKA (reference sequence). CDR3 bases: TGCAGTGCCATAACGGGGTGGGGCCCGGGGGAGCAGTTCTTC. This codes for CSAITGWGPGEQFF.

This clone was observed many times. The V gene is TRBV7-3, the J gene TRBJ2-2; 8 nucleotides match TRBD1. The V gene end was trimmed by 9 bases and the J gene end by 4 bases; junction bases not matched to a gene: 7. Germline V lookup: CDR1 SGHTA, CDR2 FQGTGA. CDR3 size: 14 residues. CDR3 in amino acids: CASRGTGSTGELFF. CDR3 bases: TGTGCCAGTAGAGGGACAGGTTCCACCGGGGAGCTGTTTTTT.

A remark on this clone: One junction end does not reproduce the germline sequence, and a read error may be involved. The chain recombines TRBV7-8 with TRBJ2-5; 9 nucleotides align to TRBD2. CDR1 and CDR2 (germline): SGHVS, FQNEAQ. The CDR3 extends over 16 amino acids. DNA for the CDR3: TGTGCCAGCGGCTTAGGAAGCGGGGGGTCCGGAGAGACCCAGTACTTC. Translated, it gives CASGLGSGGSGETQYF.

This clone appeared many times. The chain recombines TRBV12-3 or TRBV12-4 with TRBJ2-3; D is unclear. The CDR3 spans 16 residues. The germline V and J ends were trimmed by 6 bases and 4 bases, with 20 bases remaining between them. The CDR3 protein is CASSQLDGEPPDTQYF. The CDR3, as DNA: TGTGCCAGCAGCCAACTGGACGGAGAGCCCCCAGATACGCAGTATTTT.

This clone came up a few times. The CDR3 nucleotides read TGTGCCAGCAGCTATGTTCAGGGAGGCTACGAGCAGTACTTC. This sequence encodes CASSYVQGGYEQYF. This rearrangement joins TRBV6-1 to TRBJ2-7; TRBD2 might be the D (6 bases). This CDR3 spans 14 amino acids. V lost 6 bases to trimming and J lost 3 bases, with 15 bases between them. The germline gives CDR1 MNHNS, CDR2 SASEGT.

A word on this clone: Germline and junction disagree at one end, which may indicate a read error. The V and J genes are TRBV5-4 and TRBJ1-6; D uncertain. CDR3 length equals 14 residues. Germline CDR1 is SGHNT and CDR2 is YYREEE (reference sequence). CDR3 amino acids: CASILGNRNSPLHF. DNA for the CDR3: TGTGCCAGCATCTTGGGGAACAGAAATTCGCCCCTCCACTTT.

V usage is TRBV6-2 or TRBV6-3 and J usage is TRBJ1-1; weak D call: TRBD1 (6 bases). The V and J ends lost 6 bases and 4 bases respectively, with 24 bases between them. CDR1 is MNHEY and CDR2 is SVGEGT in the germline V gene. The CDR3 totals 17 residues. The CDR3 protein is CASRIYQGRGFGTEAFF. In DNA form, the CDR3 reads TGTGCCAGCAGGATATATCAGGGGAGAGGGTTCGGCACTGAAGCTTTCTTT.

This clone has at least ten counts. This rearrangement joins TRBV9 to TRBJ2-5, with 8 bases fitting TRBD2. The trim removed 0 bases at V and 4 bases at J, leaving 11 bases unmatched. Looked up from germline, CDR1 is SGDLS and CDR2 is YYNGEE. This CDR3 comprises 17 residues. The CDR3 sequence: CASSVGLRAGARETQYF. CDR3 bases: TGTGCCAGCAGCGTAGGTTTGCGAGCGGGAGCTCGAGAGACCCAGTACTTC. The variable domain in full, with the rest retrieved from reference TRBV9 and TRBJ2-5, is DSGVTQTPKHLITATGQRVTLRCSPRSGDLSVYWYQQSLDQGLQFLIQYYNGEERAKGNILERFSAQQFPDLHSELNLSSLELGDSALYFCASSVGLRAGARETQYFGPGTRLLVL.

In its sample, this clone was seen many times. This rearrangement joins TRBV18 to TRBJ2-7; D is perhaps TRBD1 (6 bases). This CDR3 has 15 amino acids. Trimming removed 0 bases from V and 3 bases from J, with 12 bases in between. Germline CDR1 KGHSH, CDR2 LQKENI. DNA for the CDR3: TGTGCCAGCTCACCACCGGACAGCGGACACTACGAGCAGTACTTC. Protein product: CASSPPDSGHYEQYF.

This clone was picked up one time. The V call is TRBV7-9, the J call TRBJ2-5; 8 nucleotides align to TRBD2. The closer fit of TRBJ2-1 to the DNA end suggests the J call may be wrong. Germline assignment: CDR1 SEHNR and CDR2 FQNEAQ (reference sequence). The CDR3 runs 15 residues. The CDR3 DNA is TGTGCCAGCAGCCAAGCGGGGGAAAAGAGGAATGAGCAGTTCTTC. Translating it yields CASSQAGEKRNEQFF.